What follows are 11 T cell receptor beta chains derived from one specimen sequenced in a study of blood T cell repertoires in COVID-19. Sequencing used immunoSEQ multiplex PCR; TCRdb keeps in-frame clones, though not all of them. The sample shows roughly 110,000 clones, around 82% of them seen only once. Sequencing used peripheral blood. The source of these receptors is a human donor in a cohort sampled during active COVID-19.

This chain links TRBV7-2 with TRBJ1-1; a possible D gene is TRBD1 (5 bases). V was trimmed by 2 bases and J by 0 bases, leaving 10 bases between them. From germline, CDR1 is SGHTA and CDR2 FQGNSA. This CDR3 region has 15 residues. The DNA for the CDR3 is TGTGCCAGCAGCTTAATCCCAGGGATGAACACTGAAGCTTTCTTT. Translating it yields CASSLIPGMNTEAFF. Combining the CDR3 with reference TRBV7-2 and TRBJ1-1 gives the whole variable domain GAGVSQSPSNKVTEKGKDVELRCDPISGHTALYWYRQSLGQGLEFLIYFQGNSAPDKSGLPSDRFSAERTGGSVSTLTIQRTQQEDSAVYLCASSLIPGMNTEAFFGQGTRLTVV.

CDR3 DNA sequence: TGTGCCAGCAGTTACCGGGGATCCCCAGATACGCAGTATTTT. Protein sequence: CASSYRGSPDTQYF. The chain joins TRBV6-5 to TRBJ2-3; D possibly corresponds to TRBD2 (5 bases). CDR1 is MNHEY, CDR2 SVGAGI, per germline. Deletions cut 2 bases from V and 4 bases from J, with 10 bases between. The CDR3 length is 14 residues.

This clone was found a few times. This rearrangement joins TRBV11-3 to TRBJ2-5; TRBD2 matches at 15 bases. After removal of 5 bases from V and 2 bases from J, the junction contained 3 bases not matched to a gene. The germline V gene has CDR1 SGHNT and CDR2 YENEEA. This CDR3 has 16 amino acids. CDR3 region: CASSRGTSGRQETQYF. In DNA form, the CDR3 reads TGTGCCAGCAGCCGAGGGACTAGCGGGAGGCAAGAGACCCAGTACTTC.

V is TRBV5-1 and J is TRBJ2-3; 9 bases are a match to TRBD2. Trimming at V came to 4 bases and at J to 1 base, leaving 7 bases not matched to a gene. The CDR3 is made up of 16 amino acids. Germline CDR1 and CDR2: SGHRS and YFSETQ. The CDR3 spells CASSPGSSGGTDTQYF. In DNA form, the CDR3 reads TGCGCCAGCAGCCCGGGATCTAGCGGGGGCACAGATACGCAGTATTTT.

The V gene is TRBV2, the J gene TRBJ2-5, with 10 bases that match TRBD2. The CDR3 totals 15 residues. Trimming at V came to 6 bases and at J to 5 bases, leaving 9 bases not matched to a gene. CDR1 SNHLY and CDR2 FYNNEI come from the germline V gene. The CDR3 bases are TGTGCCAGCAGCACCCCAGCGGGAGGGCTTGAGACCCAGTACTTC. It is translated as CASSTPAGGLETQYF.

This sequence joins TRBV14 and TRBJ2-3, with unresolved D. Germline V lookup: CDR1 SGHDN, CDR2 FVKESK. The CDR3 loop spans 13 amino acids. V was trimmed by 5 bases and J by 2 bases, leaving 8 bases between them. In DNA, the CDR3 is TGTGCCAGCAGCAGGCAGGTCACAGATACGCAGTATTTT. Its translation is CASSRQVTDTQYF.

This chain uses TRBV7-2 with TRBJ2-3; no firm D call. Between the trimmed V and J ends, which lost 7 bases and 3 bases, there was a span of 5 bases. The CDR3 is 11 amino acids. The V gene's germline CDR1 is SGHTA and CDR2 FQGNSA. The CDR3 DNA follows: TGTGCCAGCACTAGTACAGATACGCAGTATTTT. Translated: CASTSTDTQYF.

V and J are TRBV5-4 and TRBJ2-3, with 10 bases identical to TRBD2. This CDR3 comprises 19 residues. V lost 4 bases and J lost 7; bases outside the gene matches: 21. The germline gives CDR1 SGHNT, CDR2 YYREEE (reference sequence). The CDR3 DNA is TGTGCCAGCAGCCCCTCCGGAGGAGCGGGAGGGATCTCCGGGAATACGCAGTATTTT. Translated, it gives CASSPSGGAGGISGNTQYF.

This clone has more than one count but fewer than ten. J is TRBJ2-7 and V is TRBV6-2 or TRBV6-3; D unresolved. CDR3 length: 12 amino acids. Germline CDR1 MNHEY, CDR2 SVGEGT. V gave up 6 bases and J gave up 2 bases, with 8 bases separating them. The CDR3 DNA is TGTGCCAGCAGCAGCTATCCCTACGAGCAGTACGTC. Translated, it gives CASSSYPYEQYV.

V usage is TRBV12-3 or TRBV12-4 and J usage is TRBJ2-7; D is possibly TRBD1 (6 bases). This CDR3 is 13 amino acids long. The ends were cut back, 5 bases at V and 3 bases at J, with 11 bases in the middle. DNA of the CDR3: TGTGCCAGCAGTGATTGGGGACACTACGAGCAGTACGTC. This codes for CASSDWGHYEQYV.

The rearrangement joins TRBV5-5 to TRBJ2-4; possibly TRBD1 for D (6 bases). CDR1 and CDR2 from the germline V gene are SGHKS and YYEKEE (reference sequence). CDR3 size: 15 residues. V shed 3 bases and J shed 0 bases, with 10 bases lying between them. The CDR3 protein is CASSWQGIAKNIQYF. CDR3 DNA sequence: TGTGCCAGCAGCTGGCAGGGGATAGCCAAAAACATTCAGTACTTC.